These T cell receptor beta chains were read from a single sample in a study of molecular identifiers for immune sequencing clone quantification. TCRdb itself ran the PCR reads through MiXCR, one entry per CDR3 protein. The data show approximately 680,000 distinct CDR3 sequences, around 25% seen once. Sequencing was performed on naive CD8+ T cells from blood, with Jurkat cell RNA spiked in. The receptor source for this set is a human donor in good health. Some libraries in this study had Jurkat cell RNA spiked in. The CDR3 runs from the conserved cysteine through the conserved F or W. A D gene is named only where the DNA matches it firmly. Rows give clone size only sometimes, using once, few, many, or a class for an expanded clone.

>-|TRBJ2-1|TRBV19|few
CASSIEAFVSYNEQFF
TGTGCCAGTAGTATAGAGGCCTTCGTCTCCTACAATGAGCAGTTCTTC
>TRBD1|TRBJ1-3|TRBV6-5|-
CASSYQSGGLGGNTIYF
TGTGCCAGCAGTTACCAGTCAGGGGGCTTAGGGGGAAACACCATATATTTT
>-|TRBJ2-7|TRBV5-8|few
CASSQQTPYEQYF
TGTGCCAGCAGTCAACAAACCCCCTACGAGCAGTACTTC
>-|TRBJ2-5|TRBV11-2|few
CASSETEGETQYF
TGTGCCAGCAGTGAGACAGAAGGAGAGACCCAGTACTTC
>-|TRBJ2-3|TRBV6-5|many
CASLGGSTDTQYF
TGTGCCAGCCTTGGGGGGTCAACAGATACGCAGTATTTT
>-|TRBJ1-2|TRBV2|-
CASSGQDYGYTF
TGTGCCAGCAGTGGGCAAGACTATGGCTACACCTTC
>TRBD2|TRBJ2-5|TRBV27|-
CASRLAGAETQYF
TGTGCCAGCAGACTAGCGGGAGCAGAGACCCAGTACTTC
>TRBD1|TRBJ1-1|TRBV4-1|few
CASSQDSPGTGADTEAFF
TGCGCCAGCAGCCAAGACTCCCCGGGGACAGGGGCGGACACTGAAGCTTTCTTT
>-|TRBJ2-5|TRBV7-9|many
CASSIQEYQETQYF
TGTGCCAGCAGCATACAGGAGTACCAAGAGACCCAGTACTTC
>TRBD1|TRBJ2-7|TRBV19|-
CASSRGTGTTYEQYF
TGTGCCAGTAGTAGAGGGACAGGGACGACCTACGAGCAGTACTTC
>-|TRBJ2-7|TRBV4-3|many
CASSQDPSYVGGRYEQYF
TGCGCCAGCAGCCAAGATCCCTCATACGTTGGGGGCAGGTACGAGCAGTACTTC
>TRBD1|TRBJ1-1|TRBV3-1|many
CASSSGGHTEAFF
TGTGCCAGCAGCTCAGGGGGCCACACTGAAGCTTTCTTT
>TRBD2|TRBJ2-7|TRBV4-1|few
CASSQDPKKGLAGYEQYF
TGCGCCAGCAGCCAAGATCCCAAGAAGGGACTAGCGGGCTACGAGCAGTACTTC
>-|TRBJ2-3|TRBV7-2|many
CASTWTTRPDTQYF
TGTGCCTCGACGTGGACAACAAGGCCAGATACGCAGTATTTT
>TRBD1|TRBJ1-5|TRBV19|-
CATYGTGNAVGQPQHF
TGTGCCACATACGGGACAGGTAATGCAGTGGGTCAGCCCCAGCATTTT
>TRBD1|TRBJ2-1|TRBV28|few
CATGIQNRGPYNEQFF
TGTGCCACCGGAATACAAAACAGGGGCCCCTACAATGAGCAGTTCTTC
>TRBD1|TRBJ2-1|TRBV29-1|many
CSVVARGRDNEQFF
TGCAGCGTTGTTGCCAGGGGGCGCGATAATGAGCAGTTCTTC
>TRBD2|TRBJ2-1|TRBV14|-
CASSQRGSSYNEQFF
TGTGCCAGCAGCCAGCGGGGGAGCTCCTACAATGAGCAGTTCTTC
>-|TRBJ1-2|TRBV12-3/TRBV12-4|few
CASSLMGLVDGYTF
TGTGCCAGCAGTTTAATGGGTCTCGTCGATGGCTACACCTTC
>-|TRBJ2-1|TRBV27|-
CASSLSLSSSYNEQFF
TGTGCCAGCAGTTTATCCCTAAGTAGCTCCTACAATGAGCAGTTCTTC
>-|TRBJ2-2|TRBV20-1|many
CSARDFTHTGELFF
TGCAGTGCTAGAGATTTCACTCACACCGGGGAGCTGTTTTTT
>-|TRBJ2-3|TRBV27|many
CASSLLSVGGSTDTQYF
TGTGCCAGCAGTTTATTGAGTGTAGGGGGTAGCACAGATACGCAGTATTTT
>-|TRBJ2-3|TRBV27|-
CASSLSNPRGGSDTQYF
TGTGCCAGCAGTTTATCGAACCCTAGAGGCGGGTCAGATACGCAGTATTTT
>TRBD1|TRBJ2-3|TRBV6-6|many
CASSYLDRGADTQYF
TGTGCCAGCAGTTACCTGGACAGGGGCGCGGATACGCAGTATTTT
>TRBD1|TRBJ2-2|TRBV7-9|few
CASLGQSTGELFF
TGTGCCAGCTTGGGACAGAGCACCGGGGAGCTGTTTTTT
>-|TRBJ1-5|TRBV24-1|few
CATSDWTSGKGQPQHF
TGTGCCACCAGTGACTGGACATCAGGAAAGGGTCAGCCCCAGCATTTT
>TRBD1|TRBJ2-7|TRBV25-1|many
CASSDSGTAPYEQYF
TGTGCCAGCAGTGATTCGGGGACAGCGCCTTACGAGCAGTACTTC
>-|TRBJ2-3|TRBV6-5|many
CASSYSSLAAPDTQYF
TGTGCCAGCAGTTACTCGTCCCTAGCCGCCCCGGATACGCAGTATTTT
>-|TRBJ2-3|TRBV29-1|many
CSVDRAGYRTDTQYF
TGCAGCGTTGATCGCGCGGGATATAGAACAGATACGCAGTATTTT
>-|TRBJ2-5|TRBV19|many
CASSMISTIRQETQYF
TGTGCCAGTAGTATGATCAGTACAATACGCCAAGAGACCCAGTACTTC
>TRBD2|TRBJ2-1|TRBV6-2/TRBV6-3|-
CASTYPPGTSSLEQFF
TGTGCCAGCACTTACCCGCCCGGGACTAGTTCTCTTGAGCAGTTCTTC
>-|TRBJ1-6|TRBV27|few
CASSLSVLGNSPLHF
TGTGCCAGCAGTTTATCTGTCCTAGGAAATTCACCCCTCCACTTT
>-|TRBJ2-1|TRBV30|many
CAWSYGTFDNEQFF
TGTGCCTGGAGCTATGGTACATTCGACAATGAGCAGTTCTTC
>-|TRBJ1-1|TRBV6-5|many
CASSYDGDTRLEAFF
TGTGCCAGCAGTTACGATGGGGACACTAGACTTGAAGCTTTCTTT
>TRBD1|TRBJ1-3|TRBV2|few
CASKTGAASGNTIYF
TGTGCCAGCAAAACAGGGGCAGCTTCTGGAAACACCATATATTTT
>-|TRBJ2-2|TRBV6-1|once
CATEWVYNTGELSF
TGTGCCACCGAATGGGTGTATAACACCGGGGAGCTGTCTTTT
>-|TRBJ2-4|TRBV20-1|-
CSGFQVDRNIQYF
TGCAGTGGCTTCCAAGTAGATAGAAACATTCAGTACTTC
>-|TRBJ2-3|TRBV7-2|many
CASSLGLRGLSTDTQYF
TGTGCCAGCAGCTTAGGCCTGCGGGGACTTAGCACAGATACGCAGTATTTT
>-|TRBJ2-7|TRBV20-1|few
CSATLAYEQYF
TGCAGTGCTACCCTCGCCTACGAGCAGTACTTC
>-|TRBJ2-1|TRBV20-1|-
CSVPILSSYNEQFF
TGCAGTGTCCCCATACTTAGCTCCTACAATGAGCAGTTCTTC
>-|TRBJ2-3|TRBV6-6|-
CASSYSESISTDTQYF
TGTGCCAGCAGTTACTCGGAGTCCATAAGCACAGATACGCAGTATTTT
>-|TRBJ1-5|TRBV28|few
CASSFRQPQHF
TGTGCCAGCAGTTTCCGTCAGCCCCAGCATTTT
>TRBD1|TRBJ1-1|TRBV5-1|many
CASSLPVGTGGEAFF
TGCGCCAGCAGCTTACCCGTCGGGACAGGGGGTGAAGCTTTCTTT
>-|TRBJ2-5|TRBV11-2|-
CTSSSTSLETQYF
TGTACCAGCAGCTCGACCTCTCTGGAGACCCAGTACTTC
>-|TRBJ1-1|TRBV7-2|-
CASRWGAGNTEAFF
TGTGCCAGCCGCTGGGGGGCTGGGAACACTGAAGCTTTCTTT
>-|TRBJ2-7|TRBV7-2|few
CASSLVGKLEQYF
TGTGCCAGCAGCTTAGTAGGGAAGCTCGAGCAGTACTTC
>TRBD2|TRBJ2-6|TRBV7-9|few
CASSLTASGAYSGANVLTF
TGTGCCAGCAGCTTAACGGCTAGCGGGGCCTACTCTGGGGCCAACGTCCTGACTTTC
>TRBD2|TRBJ2-1|TRBV2|many
CASSDPSGRAIDEDEQFF
TGTGCCAGCAGTGATCCTAGCGGGAGGGCCATAGATGAGGATGAGCAGTTCTTC
>-|TRBJ1-6|TRBV6-5|few
CASSYVQGNVNSPLHF
TGTGCCAGCAGTTACGTACAGGGTAATGTGAATTCACCCCTCCACTTT
>-|TRBJ2-7|TRBV6-5|-
CASSPGGSGIYEQYF
TGTGCCAGCAGCCCCGGGGGCAGCGGTATCTACGAGCAGTACTTC
>-|TRBJ1-5|TRBV6-2/TRBV6-3|many
CASGPYSNQPQHF
TGTGCCAGCGGACCCTATAGCAATCAGCCCCAGCATTTT
>TRBD1|TRBJ2-7|TRBV9|many
CASSVGDRGYEQYF
TGTGCCAGCAGCGTAGGGGACAGAGGCTACGAGCAGTACTTC